Below, 31 T cell receptor beta chains from the same sample are listed, as sequenced in a study of tumor-infiltrating lymphocytes in primary liver carcinoma. Co-extracted RNA and DNA came from around 18-30 mg of unsorted bulk tissue. From around 520 ng of total RNA, TCR beta-specific cDNA was reverse-transcribed using a constant-region primer. What produced the TCR beta libraries was three nested multiplex PCR rounds using slightly modified ARM-PCR. PCR rounds one and two used TRBV1-TRBV30 forward primers with a C-beta reverse primer for roughly 9 cycles each. TCRdb reprocessed the multiplex PCR reads with MiXCR, giving one entry per CDR3 protein. This table holds 45,000 or so distinct CDR3 sequences, approximately 71% found once. The sequenced sample consisted of tumor-adjacent normal liver tissue. These receptor sequences come from a woman in her twenties or thirties with primary liver carcinoma and hepatitis B virus infection.

With regard to this clonotype: At one end, the junction sequence differs from germline, possibly due to a read error. The chain uses TRBV6-5 and TRBJ1-6, with TRBD1 as a possible D gene (6 bases). Germline V lookup: CDR1 MNHEY, CDR2 SVGAGI. The CDR3 has 14 residues. DNA for the CDR3: TGTGCCAGCAGTTATGCGGGGGCCCAATCACCCATCCGCTTT. It yields the protein CASSYAGAQSPIRF.

J is TRBJ1-5 and V is TRBV11-1; D is unresolved. From germline, CDR1 is SGHAT and CDR2 FQDESV (reference sequence). The CDR3 has 10 residues. The CDR3 DNA is TGTGCGAGCGGGGATCAGCCCCAGCATTTT. Translating it yields CASGDQPQHF.

As to this clonotype: One junction end disagrees with the germline gene, perhaps due to a read error. The V gene is TRBV12-3 or TRBV12-4, the J gene TRBJ2-1; D is perhaps TRBD2 (6 bases). The CDR3 runs to 12 residues. Here the CDR3 reads CVSSFGGGEQLF. In nucleotides, the CDR3 is TGTGTCAGCAGTTTTGGGGGAGGTGAGCAGCTCTTC.

For this clonotype: A junction end diverges from the germline sequence, so it may reflect a read error. V gene TRBV4-3 combines with J gene TRBJ2-7; no firm D call. Germline V CDR1 and CDR2: LGHNA, YSLEER. The CDR3 spans 15 residues. The CDR3 sequence: CASGQVWIDLREQYF. In DNA form, the CDR3 reads TGCGCCAGCGGCCAAGTTTGGATAGACCTACGTGAGCAGTACTTC.

The chain joins TRBV29-1 to TRBJ1-2; D ambiguous. CDR1 SQVTM and CDR2 ANQGSEA come from the germline V gene. V was pared by 4 bases and J by 6 bases, with 18 bases between. The CDR3 has 14 amino acids. This CDR3 is CSVAVRGSRDGYTF. In DNA form, the CDR3 reads TGCAGCGTTGCCGTCCGGGGTAGTCGAGATGGCTACACCTTC.

The chain joins TRBV4-2 to TRBJ1-6; D is uncertain. This CDR3 has 16 amino acids. CDR1 LGHNA and CDR2 YNFKEQ come from the germline V gene. V dropped 3 bases and J dropped 9 bases, with 18 bases sitting between them. The DNA for the CDR3 is TGTGCCAGCAGCCATGGAGGGCAAACCTTAGGTTCACCCCTCCACTTT. This sequence encodes CASSHGGQTLGSPLHF.

A remark on this clonotype: Mismatch with germline at one junction end may stem from a read error. J is TRBJ2-5 and V is TRBV28, with a weak D call TRBD1 (7 bases). The length of the CDR3 is 18 residues. CDR1 is MDHEN, CDR2 SYDVKM, per germline. The CDR3 loop reads CATVPAGGTESCEESQYF. CDR3 in DNA: TGTGCCACGGTCCCGGCCGGCGGGACAGAATCATGTGAAGAGAGCCAGTACTTC.

With regard to this clonotype: A read error may account for a junction end that differs from germline. The chain uses TRBV12-3 or TRBV12-4 and TRBJ2-5; D possibly uses TRBD1 or TRBD2 (5 bases each). The CDR3 has 18 amino acids. The CDR3 region is CASSLGPARSGLKEIQYF. DNA of the CDR3: TGTGCCAGCAGTTTGGGACCTGCCCGGTCGGGTTTAAAAGAGATCCAGTACTTC.

This clonotype was detected ten times or more. V gene TRBV6-2 or TRBV6-3 combines with J gene TRBJ1-2; no firm D call. The CDR3 sequence is 14 residues long. Trimming removed 6 bases from V and 4 bases from J, with 15 bases in between. Germline-derived CDR1 and CDR2 are MNHEY and SVGEGT. As DNA, the CDR3 is TGTGCCAGCAGATTGGCAGGCGCTGGCTATGGCTACACCTTC. This codes for CASRLAGAGYGYTF.

On this clonotype: At one end the junction does not follow the germline gene, possibly because of a read error. The chain couples TRBV4-1 to TRBJ2-2; TRBD2 aligns across 12 bases. The CDR3 loop spans 18 amino acids. Germline-derived CDR1 and CDR2 are MGHRA and YSYEKL. In DNA form, the CDR3 reads TGCGCCAGCAGCTCCTCACTAGCGGGAGGTACGAACACCGGGGTGCTGTTTTTT. Protein sequence: CASSSSLAGGTNTGVLFF.

The V call is TRBV29-1, the J call TRBJ1-2; the D is unclear. CDR3 length equals 11 residues. Per the germline V gene, CDR1 is SQVTM and CDR2 is ANQGSEA. Trimming shortened V by 8 bases and J by 9 bases, and 16 bases separated the two germline ends. CDR3 residues: CSIAIGKCYTF. As DNA, the CDR3 is TGCAGCATTGCGATAGGGAAATGCTACACCTTC.

This clonotype appeared a few times. A much larger clone differs by one base, so this may be a read error. The chain employs TRBV30 and TRBJ2-1; D gene unclear. V was cut by 3 bases and J by 2 bases, with 11 bases left in between. This CDR3 contains 14 residues. CDR1 and CDR2 (germline): GTSNPN, SVGIG (reference sequence). The CDR3 DNA reads as TGTGCCTGGAGGAGCAGGAGCGCCTACAATGAGCAGTTCTTC. Encoded protein: CAWRSRSAYNEQFF.

This clonotype was observed many times. This chain links TRBV6-1 with TRBJ1-6, with no clear D. The CDR3 covers 15 residues. Per the germline V gene, CDR1 is MNHNS and CDR2 is SASEGT. V lost 7 bases and J 10 bases, leaving 20 bases between the germline ends. The CDR3 DNA sequence: TGTGCCAGCACCCGATATTCGCCCTTGGAGTCACCCCTCCACTTT. The encoded protein is CASTRYSPLESPLHF.

On this clonotype itself: The germline gene is not matched at one end of the junction; a read error may be the cause. The chain links TRBV4-1 to TRBJ2-7; no definite D call. This CDR3 is built from 15 residues. CDR1 is MGHRA and CDR2 is YSYEKL in the germline V gene. The CDR3 DNA follows: TGCGCCAGCAGCCAAGATAGGTCTGGGTCCTGCGAGCAGTACTTC. Residues: CASSQDRSGSCEQYF.

Points on this clonotype: The junction shows a germline mismatch at one end, possibly a read error. This chain links TRBV6-6 with TRBJ2-7; D might be TRBD1 or TRBD2, each matching 5 bases. CDR3 length: 12 residues. The V gene's germline CDR1 is MNHNY and CDR2 SVGAGI (reference sequence). In DNA, the CDR3 is TGTGCCAGCAACAGCCTAGGGGACGAGCAGTACTTT. The encoded protein is CASNSLGDEQYF.

This clonotype was observed a handful of times. This chain links TRBV11-2 with TRBJ1-2; TRBD1 matches at 9 bases. The CDR3 has 13 residues. The germline CDR1 and CDR2 sequences are SGHAT and FQNNGV. The V segment lost 8 bases and the J segment 8 bases; nucleotides outside the gene matches: 9. The CDR3 sequence: CASRQGGGGGYTF. The CDR3 coding sequence is TGTGCCAGCCGACAGGGGGGGGGTGGAGGCTACACCTTC.

The genes are TRBV11-2 and TRBJ2-3; a weak D match, TRBD2 (5 bases). With 10 bases removed from V and 4 bases from J, the gap between germline ends came to 21 bases. The CDR3 is 15 amino acids. Germline V lookup: CDR1 SGHAT, CDR2 FQNNGV. In DNA form, the CDR3 reads TGTGCCAACGGGAAAAGTGGGAGTGTGGCAGATACGCAGTATTTT. It specifies CANGKSGSVADTQYF.

Comment on this clonotype: The junction and the germline gene differ at one end; a read error may be behind it. This chain joins TRBV5-8 and TRBJ2-6; D is uncertain. In germline, CDR1 is SGHTS, CDR2 YDEGEE. The CDR3 is made up of 16 amino acids. The CDR3 spells CANTITGFSEANVLTF. The CDR3, as DNA: TGTGCCAACACCATCACGGGCTTCTCTGAGGCCAACGTCCTGACTTTC.

Note on this clonotype: The junction departs from germline at one end; a sequencing error may be responsible. The chain is built from TRBV11-2 and TRBJ2-3, with D hard to call. Germline V gives CDR1 SGHAT, CDR2 FQNNGV. This CDR3 region has 16 residues. The CDR3 sequence is CANSPSETSSTDTHYF. CDR3 sequence (DNA): TGTGCCAACAGCCCGAGTGAGACGTCGAGCACAGATACGCATTATTTT. The full variable domain, completed using reference TRBV11-2 and TRBJ2-3, is EAGVAQSPRYKIIEKRQSVAFWCNPISGHATLYWYQQILGQGPKLLIQFQNNGVVDDSQLPKDRFSAERLKGVDSTLKIQPAKLEDSAVYLCANSPSETSSTDTHYFGPGTRLTVL.

Regarding this clonotype: A much larger clone differs from this one at a single base, so this may be a read error. It is likely a read error, because the conserved phenylalanine at the end of the CDR3 is missing. The chain joins TRBV5-1 to TRBJ2-7; TRBD2 matches 7 bases. Germline V gives CDR1 SGHRS, CDR2 YFSETQ. CDR3 length equals 13 residues. Germline trimming cut 7 bases from V and 0 bases from J; bases unmatched to any gene: 4. CDR3 coding DNA: TGCGCCAGCGGGGAGGGGAGCTCCTACGAGCAGTACCTC. This translates into CASGEGSSYEQYL.

With respect to this clonotype: One end of the junction varies from germline; a read error may be responsible. The gene calls are TRBV12-3 or TRBV12-4 and TRBJ2-7; D remains unclear. CDR3 length: 13 residues. CDR3 amino acids: CTSSLLDSYEQYF. The CDR3 DNA sequence: TGTACCAGCAGTCTCCTTGACTCTTACGAGCAGTACTTC.

Notes on this clonotype: Relative to the germline gene, one junction end is altered; a read error may explain this. V usage is TRBV29-1 and J usage is TRBJ2-7; perhaps D is TRBD1 or TRBD2 (5 bases each). The CDR3 has 14 amino acids. Germline CDR1 is SQVTM and CDR2 is ANQGSEA. The CDR3 region is CIVEEDGTSYEQYF. The CDR3 DNA sequence: TGCATCGTTGAAGAGGACGGGACCAGCTACGAGCAGTACTTC.

As regards this clonotype: One end of the junction is discordant with germline, which a read error may explain. The CDR3 region is CASSPDPQLNTRELFF. The CDR3, as DNA: TGTGCTAGCAGCCCCGATCCCCAATTGAACACCAGGGAACTGTTTTTT. V gene TRBV11-2 combines with J gene TRBJ2-2; weak D call: TRBD1 (5 bases). The CDR3 has 16 amino acids. Per germline, CDR1 SGHAT and CDR2 FQNNGV.

This clonotype appeared many times. The chain has TRBV4-3 and TRBJ2-7; 9 nucleotides match TRBD1. Per germline, CDR1 LGHNA and CDR2 YSLEER. CDR3 length: 17 residues. V was pared by 0 bases and J by 3 bases, with 9 bases of the junction left unmatched. This CDR3 is CASSQEFSRTGDYEQYF. The CDR3 nucleotides are TGCGCCAGCAGCCAAGAGTTTTCTAGGACAGGGGACTACGAGCAGTACTTC.

This clonotype appeared a single time. A single base separates this from a much larger clone, so it may be a read error. The chain joins TRBV7-9 to TRBJ2-1, with D hard to call. The CDR3 length is 12 residues. Germline V gene sequence: CDR1 SEHNR, CDR2 FQNEAQ (reference sequence). DNA of the CDR3: TGTGCCAGCAACTTATCCGACAATGAGCAGTTCTTC. Translation: CASNLSDNEQFF.

As for this clonotype: One base away lies a much larger clone, so this may be a sequencing read error. The V and J genes are TRBV7-9 and TRBJ2-7; tentatively, D is TRBD2 (5 bases). Germline CDR1 is SEHNR and CDR2 is FQNEAQ (reference sequence). This CDR3 contains 16 residues. The CDR3 here is CASSSPPGSGSNERYF. The DNA of the CDR3 is TGTGCCAGCAGCTCCCCTCCGGGAAGTGGATCCAACGAGCGGTACTTC.

In DNA form, the CDR3 reads TGCATCGTGCGAGGACAGAGGTCGAGTGGCTACACCTTC. Translating gives CIVRGQRSSGYTF. This chain links TRBV29-1 with TRBJ1-2, with D tentatively TRBD1 (6 bases). CDR3 length equals 13 residues. The germline V gene encodes CDR1 SQVTM and CDR2 ANQGSEA.

In its sample, this clonotype was seen a few times. Given a much more abundant clone one base away, this may be a read error. This chain uses TRBV19 with TRBJ2-1; 15 positions agree with TRBD2. The trim removed 6 bases at V and 5 bases at J, leaving 5 bases unmatched. The CDR3 is made up of 16 amino acids. Germline assignment: CDR1 LNHDA and CDR2 SQIVND (reference sequence). The DNA for the CDR3 is TGTGCCAGTAGCCCGGGACTAGCGGGGGGAAACAATGAGCAGTTCTTC. Encoded protein: CASSPGLAGGNNEQFF.

About this clonotype: A much bigger clone sits one base away, suggesting this may be a read error. This chain connects TRBV21-1 to TRBJ2-1; the DNA was not compared with TRBD1, the D call given in the table. TRBV21-1 is a recognized pseudogene. CDR3 length: 16 amino acids. The CDR3 loop is CASSKALGTGIHEQSF. CDR3 bases: TGTGCCAGCAGCAAAGCGCTAGGGACAGGGATTCATGAGCAGTCCTTC.

This clonotype was found many times. The chain employs TRBV28 and TRBJ2-3, with TRBD2 as a possible D gene (6 bases). The germline gives CDR1 MDHEN, CDR2 SYDVKM. V was shortened by 8 bases and J by 1 base, with 7 bases between the two germline ends. CDR3 size: 12 residues. The CDR3, as DNA: TGTGCCAGCGGAGGGGGCACAGATACGCAGTATTTT. Translated, it gives CASGGGTDTQYF.

Regarding this clonotype: In this CDR3 the conserved last residue, phenylalanine or tryptophan, is missing, so a read error is likely. The CDR3 reads CARSLGVSGSVFNEQFL. CDR3 sequence (DNA): TGTGCCAGGAGCTTAGGAGTTAGCGGGAGTGTCTTCAATGAGCAGTTCCTC. The V gene is TRBV11-2, the J gene TRBJ2-1; TRBD2 aligns across 9 bases. In germline, CDR1 is SGHAT, CDR2 FQNNGV. The CDR3 contains 17 residues.